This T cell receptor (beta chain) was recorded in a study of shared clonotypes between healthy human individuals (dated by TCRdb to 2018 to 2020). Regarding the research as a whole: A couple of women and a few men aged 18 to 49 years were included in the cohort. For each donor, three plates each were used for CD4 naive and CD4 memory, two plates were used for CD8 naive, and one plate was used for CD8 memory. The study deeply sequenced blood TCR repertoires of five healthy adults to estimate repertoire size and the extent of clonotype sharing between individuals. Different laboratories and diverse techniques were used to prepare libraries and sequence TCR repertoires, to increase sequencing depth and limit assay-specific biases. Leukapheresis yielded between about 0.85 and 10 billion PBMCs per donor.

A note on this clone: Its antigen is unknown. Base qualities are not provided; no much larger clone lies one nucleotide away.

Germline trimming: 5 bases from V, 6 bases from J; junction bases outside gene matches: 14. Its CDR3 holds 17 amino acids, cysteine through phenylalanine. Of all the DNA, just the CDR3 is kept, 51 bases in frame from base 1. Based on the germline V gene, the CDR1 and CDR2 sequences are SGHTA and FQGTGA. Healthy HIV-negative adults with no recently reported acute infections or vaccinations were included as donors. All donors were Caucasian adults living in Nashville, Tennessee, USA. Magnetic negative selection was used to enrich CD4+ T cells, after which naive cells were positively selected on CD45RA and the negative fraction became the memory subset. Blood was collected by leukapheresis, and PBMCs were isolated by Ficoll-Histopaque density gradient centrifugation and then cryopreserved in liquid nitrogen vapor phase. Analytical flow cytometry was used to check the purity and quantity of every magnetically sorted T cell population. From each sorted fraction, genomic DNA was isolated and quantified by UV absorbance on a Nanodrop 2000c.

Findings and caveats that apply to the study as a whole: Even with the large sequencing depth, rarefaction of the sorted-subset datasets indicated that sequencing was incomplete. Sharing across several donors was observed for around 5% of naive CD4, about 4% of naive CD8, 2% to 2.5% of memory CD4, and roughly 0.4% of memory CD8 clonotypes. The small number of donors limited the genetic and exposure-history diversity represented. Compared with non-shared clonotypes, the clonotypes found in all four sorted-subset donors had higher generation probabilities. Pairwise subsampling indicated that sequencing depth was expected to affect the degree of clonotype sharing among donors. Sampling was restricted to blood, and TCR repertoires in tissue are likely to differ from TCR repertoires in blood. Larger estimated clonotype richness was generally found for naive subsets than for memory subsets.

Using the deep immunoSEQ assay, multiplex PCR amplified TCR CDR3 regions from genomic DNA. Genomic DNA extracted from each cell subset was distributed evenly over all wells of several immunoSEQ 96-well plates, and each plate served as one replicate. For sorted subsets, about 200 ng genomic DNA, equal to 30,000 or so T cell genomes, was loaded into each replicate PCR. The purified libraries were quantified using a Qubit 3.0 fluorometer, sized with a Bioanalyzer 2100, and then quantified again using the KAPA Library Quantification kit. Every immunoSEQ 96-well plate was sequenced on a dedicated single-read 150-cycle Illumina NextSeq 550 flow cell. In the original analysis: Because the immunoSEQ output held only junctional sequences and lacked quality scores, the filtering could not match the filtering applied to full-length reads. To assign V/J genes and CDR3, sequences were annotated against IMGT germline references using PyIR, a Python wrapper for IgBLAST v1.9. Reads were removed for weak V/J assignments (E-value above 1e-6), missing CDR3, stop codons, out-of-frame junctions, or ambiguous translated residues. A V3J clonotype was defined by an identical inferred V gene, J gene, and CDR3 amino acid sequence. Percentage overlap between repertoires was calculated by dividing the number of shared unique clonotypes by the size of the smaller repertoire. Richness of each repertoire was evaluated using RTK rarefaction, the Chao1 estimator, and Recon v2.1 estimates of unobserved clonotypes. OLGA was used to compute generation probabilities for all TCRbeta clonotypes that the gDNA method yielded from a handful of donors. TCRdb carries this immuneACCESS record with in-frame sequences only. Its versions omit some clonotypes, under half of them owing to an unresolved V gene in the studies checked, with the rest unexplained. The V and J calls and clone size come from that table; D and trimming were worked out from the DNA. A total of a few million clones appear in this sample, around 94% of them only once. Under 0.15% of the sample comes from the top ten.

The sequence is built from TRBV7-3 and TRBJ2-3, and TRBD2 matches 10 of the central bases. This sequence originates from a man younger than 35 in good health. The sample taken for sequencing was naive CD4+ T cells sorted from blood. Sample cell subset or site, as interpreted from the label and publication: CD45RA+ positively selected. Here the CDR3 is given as CASSPKPSGGRSDTQYF. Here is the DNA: TGTGCCAGCAGCCCGAAGCCTAGCGGGGGACGGTCGGATACGCAGTATTTT.